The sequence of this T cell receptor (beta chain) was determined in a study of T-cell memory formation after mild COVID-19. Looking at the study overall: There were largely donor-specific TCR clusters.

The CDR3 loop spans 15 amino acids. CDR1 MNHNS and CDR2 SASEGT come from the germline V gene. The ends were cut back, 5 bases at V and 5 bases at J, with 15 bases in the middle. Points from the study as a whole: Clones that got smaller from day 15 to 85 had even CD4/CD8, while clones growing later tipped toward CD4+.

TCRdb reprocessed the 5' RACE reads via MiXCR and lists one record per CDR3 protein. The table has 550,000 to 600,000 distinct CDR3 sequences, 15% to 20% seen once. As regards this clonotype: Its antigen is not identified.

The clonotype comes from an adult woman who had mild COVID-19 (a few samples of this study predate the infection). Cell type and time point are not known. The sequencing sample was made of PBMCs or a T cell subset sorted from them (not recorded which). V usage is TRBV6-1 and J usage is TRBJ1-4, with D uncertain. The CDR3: CASSRPAVLNEKLFF. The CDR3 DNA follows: TGTGCCAGCAGTCGCCCGGCCGTTCTAAATGAAAAACTGTTTTTT.